This T cell receptor (beta chain) was obtained from a study of PD-1 blockade in mismatch repair-deficient tumors. The overall study: Patients had 12 mismatch repair-deficient cancer types and were previously treated and progressing.

Broader study findings: Tumor-resident clones, often absent from pretreatment blood, expanded after pembrolizumab and then contracted.

In regard to this clone: The antigen remains undetermined.

Produced via immunoSEQ multiplex PCR; TCRdb's table is partial and in-frame only. The sample carries 120,000 or so clones, around 83% recorded once. PCR or immunohistochemistry showed mismatch repair deficiency in every enrolled patient. TCR sequencing covered three patients who responded to pembrolizumab. The TCR originated in an adult with mismatch repair-deficient cancer. The source was peripheral blood, collected 44 weeks after starting pembrolizumab.

The CDR3 DNA sequence: TGCGCCAGCAGTGAATACGCGGACAATGAGCAGTTCTTC. Amino acids: CASSEYADNEQFF. V gene TRBV10-1 combines with J gene TRBJ2-1; D is unresolved. The length of the CDR3 is 13 residues. Germline V gives CDR1 WNHNN, CDR2 SYGVQD (reference sequence). Trimming stripped 3 bases from V and 5 bases from J, with 8 bases between.